Listed here are 24 T cell receptor beta chains from one sample, sequenced in a study of cytomegalovirus exposure and HLA in healthy donors. PCR employed 60 Vbeta and 13 Jbeta primers. The repertoire was sequenced with immunoSEQ multiplex PCR; TCRdb's copy has only in-frame clones and lacks some. The top ten hold more than 2.5% of the sample, which has about 140,000 clones, around 75% seen once. The sequenced sample was PBMCs. All receptors come from a man aged 35-49 years in good health and CMV-seronegative.

The chain carries TRBV29-1 and TRBJ1-1, with 9 bases lining up with TRBD1. V dropped 3 bases and J dropped 3; count of bases not matched to a gene: 5. Germline CDR1 and CDR2: SQVTM and ANQGSEA. CDR3 length: 14 amino acids. CDR3 in amino acids: CSVEGQGPYTEAFF. The CDR3 nucleotides read TGCAGCGTTGAGGGACAGGGACCCTACACTGAAGCTTTCTTT.

The V and J genes are TRBV6-5 and TRBJ1-1; D unclear. Germline-derived CDR1 and CDR2 are MNHEY and SVGAGI. Trimming shortened V by 2 bases and J by 1 base, and 14 bases separated the two germline ends. The CDR3 extends over 16 amino acids. The DNA of the CDR3 is TGTGCCAGCAGTTACGAGGCAGAGCTTACGAACACTGAAGCTTTCTTT. It yields the protein CASSYEAELTNTEAFF.

Here the CDR3 DNA reads TGTGCCAGCAGCCCTTGGACAGAACCGACCTCTGGAAACACCATATATTTT. Translation gives CASSPWTEPTSGNTIYF. The chain has TRBV9 and TRBJ1-3, with a weak D call TRBD1 (6 bases). V was shortened by 4 bases and J by 0 bases, with 17 bases between the two germline ends. CDR1 and CDR2 (germline): SGDLS, YYNGEE. The length of the CDR3 is 17 residues.

This clone occurred once. V is TRBV6-1 and J is TRBJ1-5; D is unclear. Germline V gene data show CDR1 as MNHNS and CDR2 as SASEGT. This CDR3 is built from 16 residues. V was pared by 2 bases and J by 6 bases, with 17 bases between. The CDR3, as DNA: TGTGCCAGCAGTGAATCAGTTTCCACGCTAGGTCAGCCCCAGCATTTT. Its protein product is CASSESVSTLGQPQHF.

This sequence joins TRBV6-5 and TRBJ2-1; D possibly corresponds to TRBD2 (6 bases). V was shortened by 0 bases and J by 8 bases, with 14 bases between the two germline ends. The germline gives CDR1 MNHEY, CDR2 SVGAGI. The CDR3 totals 15 residues. In nucleotides, the CDR3 is TGTGCCAGCAGTTACTCGGGAAGCGGCGGGGATGAGCAGTTCTTC. It yields the protein CASSYSGSGGDEQFF.

This rearrangement joins TRBV5-4 to TRBJ2-5; TRBD1 might be the D (6 bases). TRBJ2-7 explains the end of the DNA better; the J call may be wrong. Germline V gene sequence: CDR1 SGHNT, CDR2 YYREEE (reference sequence). The CDR3 sequence is 15 residues long. This chain's CDR3 is CASSFRGLYQAEQYF. CDR3 coding DNA: TGTGCCAGCAGCTTCAGGGGCCTTTATCAGGCCGAGCAGTACTTC.

The chain joins TRBV6-6 to TRBJ2-7; a weak D match, TRBD1 (6 bases). Germline CDR1 and CDR2: MNHNY and SVGAGI (reference sequence). Trimming shortened V by 5 bases and J by 2 bases, and 16 bases separated the two germline ends. The CDR3 length is 15 residues. The CDR3 DNA reads as TGTGCCAGCAGTCCGAGACAGGACGGAACCTACGAGCAGTACTTC. This sequence encodes CASSPRQDGTYEQYF.

The chain carries TRBV2 and TRBJ2-7; maybe TRBD2 (6 bases). Germline V lookup: CDR1 SNHLY, CDR2 FYNNEI. V was shortened by 4 bases and J by 2 bases, with 15 bases between the two germline ends. The CDR3 runs 15 residues. Here the CDR3 reads CASSAIGSGTYEQYF. CDR3 coding DNA: TGTGCCAGCAGTGCTATCGGGAGCGGCACCTACGAGCAGTACTTC.

CDR3 in amino acids: CASSSQGGEQFF. CDR3 nucleotides: TGTGCCAGCAGCTCCCAGGGGGGTGAGCAGTTCTTC. This chain joins TRBV7-6 and TRBJ2-1; possible D gene TRBD1, 7 bases. The V end was cut by 4 bases, the J end by 9 bases, with 10 bases between. Germline values: CDR1 SGHVS, CDR2 FNYEAQ. This CDR3 contains 12 residues.

The rearrangement links TRBV19 to TRBJ1-2, with TRBD1 matching 9 bases. The CDR3 is 14 residues long. V lost 1 base to trimming and J lost 14 bases; unmatched junction nucleotides: 11. Germline V gene data show CDR1 as LNHDA and CDR2 as SQIVND (reference sequence). CDR3 region: CASSIVDSGTGKTF. The CDR3 bases are TGTGCCAGTAGTATAGTCGACTCCGGGACAGGGAAAACCTTC. The entire variable domain, with the rest obtained from reference TRBV19 and TRBJ1-2, is as follows: DGGITQSPKYLFRKEGQNVTLSCEQNLNHDAMYWYRQDPGQGLRLIYYSQIVNDFQKGDIAEGYSVSREKKESFPLTVTSAQKNPTAFYLCASSIVDSGTGKTFGSGTRLTVV.

The chain joins TRBV12-5 to TRBJ2-1; 15 bases line up with TRBD2. The CDR3 runs 18 residues. After removal of 4 bases from V and 0 bases from J, the junction contained 4 bases not matched to a gene. Germline V gives CDR1 LGHNT, CDR2 FRNRAP. The CDR3 reads CASGSGTSGGHSYNEQFF. The CDR3, as DNA: TGTGCTAGTGGTTCCGGGACTAGCGGGGGGCACTCCTACAATGAGCAGTTCTTC.

This clone has more than one count but fewer than ten. The chain links TRBV5-5 to TRBJ1-6; perhaps TRBD1 as D (5 bases). V lost 0 bases and J 0 bases, leaving 10 bases between the germline ends. The germline gives CDR1 SGHKS, CDR2 YYEKEE (reference sequence). The CDR3 consists of 17 residues. CDR3 nucleotides: TGTGCCAGCAGCTTGGATGGTAGGGGCTCCTATAATTCACCCCTCCACTTT. It yields the protein CASSLDGRGSYNSPLHF.

The J gene is TRBJ2-5, the V gene TRBV4-1, with 7 bases fitting TRBD2. This CDR3 contains 17 residues. J gave up 7 bases and V 2 bases, and 16 bases lay outside the gene matches. Germline V gene data show CDR1 as MGHRA and CDR2 as YSYEKL. The CDR3 spells CASSQRDGGNLGGTQYF. The CDR3 nucleotides are TGCGCCAGCAGCCAACGCGACGGGGGGAACCTCGGGGGGACCCAGTACTTC.

This clone was seen repeatedly, ten times or more. The V gene is TRBV6-6, the J gene TRBJ1-1; 11 bases are shared with TRBD1. The CDR3 sequence is 16 residues long. Germline assignment: CDR1 MNHNY and CDR2 SVGAGI (reference sequence). The V gene end was trimmed by 5 bases and the J gene end by 3 bases; junction bases not matched to a gene: 8. In DNA form, the CDR3 reads TGTGCCAGCAGTCACCCCGGGACAGGGGGTGACACTGAAGCTTTCTTT. This translates into CASSHPGTGGDTEAFF.

In its sample, this clone was seen a few times. The rearrangement joins TRBV27 to TRBJ2-7, with D maybe TRBD1 (6 bases). The CDR3 runs 16 residues. Germline CDR1 and CDR2: MNHEY and SMNVEV (reference sequence). V was shortened by 6 bases and J by 0 bases, with 18 bases between the two germline ends. The CDR3 nucleotides are TGTGCCAGCAGGGCACTGACAGGAACAAGCTCCTACGAGCAGTACTTC. Translated, it gives CASRALTGTSSYEQYF.

V and J are TRBV19 and TRBJ2-6; D is uncertain. The CDR3 is 17 amino acids. Trimming removed 3 bases from V and 0 bases from J, with 12 bases in between. Germline CDR1 LNHDA, CDR2 SQIVND (reference sequence). DNA for the CDR3: TGTGCCAGTAGTATTCCCCCCTTTCTCTCTGGGGCCAACGTCCTGACTTTC. Amino acid sequence: CASSIPPFLSGANVLTF. Filled out from reference TRBV19 and TRBJ2-6, the complete variable domain reads DGGITQSPKYLFRKEGQNVTLSCEQNLNHDAMYWYRQDPGQGLRLIYYSQIVNDFQKGDIAEGYSVSREKKESFPLTVTSAQKNPTAFYLCASSIPPFLSGANVLTFGAGSRLTVL.

This clone was observed a few times. The rearrangement uses TRBV5-1 and TRBJ1-1; 10 nucleotides line up with TRBD1. The CDR3 consists of 17 residues. The germline V gene encodes CDR1 SGHRS and CDR2 YFSETQ. V was pared by 0 bases and J by 4 bases, with 9 bases of the junction left unmatched. CDR3 region: CASSLAMTGGVSTEAFF. CDR3 nucleotides: TGCGCCAGCAGCTTGGCCATGACAGGGGGCGTAAGCACTGAAGCTTTCTTT.

This sequence joins TRBV19 and TRBJ2-7; 7 bases fit TRBD2. V lost 6 bases and J lost 2; bases outside the gene matches: 4. The germline V gene encodes CDR1 LNHDA and CDR2 SQIVND (reference sequence). This CDR3 is built from 13 residues. The CDR3: CASRGTTPYEQYF. CDR3 nucleotide sequence: TGTGCCAGTAGAGGGACTACACCCTACGAGCAGTACTTC.

DNA for the CDR3: TGCGCCAGCAGCTTGGAAGGGGGCCGCGGCTACACCTTC. This translates into CASSLEGGRGYTF. The genes are TRBV5-1 and TRBJ1-2; 7 bases match TRBD1. The trim removed 0 bases at V and 8 bases at J, leaving 4 bases unmatched. The CDR3 covers 13 residues. Germline lookup yields CDR1 SGHRS and CDR2 YFSETQ.

This sequence joins TRBV11-3 and TRBJ2-7, with a weak D call TRBD1 (5 bases). Deletions cut 1 base from V and 3 bases from J, with 13 bases between. The germline V gene has CDR1 SGHNT and CDR2 YENEEA. This CDR3 region has 15 residues. CDR3 DNA: TGTGCCAGCAGCTTAGGTGGGGCAGGTTTCTACGAGCAGTACTTC. Protein sequence: CASSLGGAGFYEQYF. The full variable domain, with the rest looked up from reference TRBV11-3 and TRBJ2-7, is EAGVVQSPRYKIIEKKQPVAFWCNPISGHNTLYWYLQNLGQGPELLIRYENEEAVDDSQLPKDRFSAERLKGVDSTLKIQPAELGDSAVYLCASSLGGAGFYEQYFGPGTRLTVT.

The chain carries TRBV28 and TRBJ2-5; 10 nucleotides align to TRBD2. The CDR3 runs 20 residues. Germline assignment: CDR1 MDHEN and CDR2 SYDVKM. The V segment lost 5 bases and the J segment 5 bases; nucleotides outside the gene matches: 23. CDR3 protein: CASSRLQRLAGAPGRETQYF. In DNA form, the CDR3 reads TGTGCCAGCAGTCGCCTCCAGAGGCTAGCGGGGGCCCCGGGGCGTGAGACCCAGTACTTC.

The V and J genes are TRBV10-3 and TRBJ2-5, with a tentative D call TRBD1 (5 bases). The germline V gene encodes CDR1 ENHRY and CDR2 SYGVKD. This CDR3 is built from 15 residues. The V end was cut by 0 bases, the J end by 3 bases, with 11 bases between. For the CDR3, the DNA is TGTGCCATCAGTGAGTCGAGCAGGGATGAAGAGACCCAGTACTTC. Translating it yields CAISESSRDEETQYF.

The count of this clone is one. DNA of the CDR3: TGTGCCACCAGCAGACTCACAGGGTTCTCTGGAAACACCATATATTTT. Protein product: CATSRLTGFSGNTIYF. The V gene is TRBV15, the J gene TRBJ1-3, with D perhaps matching TRBD1 (6 bases). CDR1 is LNHNV, CDR2 YYDKDF, per germline (reference sequence). V lost 2 bases, J lost 0 bases, and 11 bases lay in between. This CDR3 spans 16 amino acids.

This chain joins TRBV10-3 and TRBJ1-1; 8 nucleotides line up with TRBD1. The CDR3 is 14 residues long. The V segment lost 3 bases and the J segment 6 bases; nucleotides outside the gene matches: 6. The germline V gene encodes CDR1 ENHRY and CDR2 SYGVKD. The CDR3 loop is CAISDQGARSEAFF. The CDR3 DNA is TGTGCCATCAGTGATCAGGGGGCGAGATCTGAAGCTTTCTTT.